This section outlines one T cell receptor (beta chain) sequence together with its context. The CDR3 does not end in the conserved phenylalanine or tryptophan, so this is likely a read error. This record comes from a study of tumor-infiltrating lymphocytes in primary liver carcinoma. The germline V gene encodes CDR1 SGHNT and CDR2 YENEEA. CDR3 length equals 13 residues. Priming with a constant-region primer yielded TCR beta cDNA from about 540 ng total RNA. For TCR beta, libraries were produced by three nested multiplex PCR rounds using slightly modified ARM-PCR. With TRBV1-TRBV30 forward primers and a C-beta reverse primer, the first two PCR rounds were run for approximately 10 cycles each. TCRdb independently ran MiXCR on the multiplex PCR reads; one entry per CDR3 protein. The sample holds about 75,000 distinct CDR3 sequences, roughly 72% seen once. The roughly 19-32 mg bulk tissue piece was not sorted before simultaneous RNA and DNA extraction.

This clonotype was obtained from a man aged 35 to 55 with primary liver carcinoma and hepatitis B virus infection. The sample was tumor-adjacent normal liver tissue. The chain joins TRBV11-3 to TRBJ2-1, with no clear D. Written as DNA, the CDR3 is TGTACCAGCAGCTTAGGACCTGTGAATGAGCAGTTCATC. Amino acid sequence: CTSSLGPVNEQFI.